These 29 T cell receptor beta chains share one sample of origin, sequenced in a study of blood T cell repertoires in COVID-19. Here immunoSEQ multiplex PCR was the method, and the copy in TCRdb shows in-frame clones only, minus some. The table lists under 100,000 clones, around four fifths of them singletons. Sequenced material: peripheral blood. These TCRs come from a man aged 55 to 70 with COVID-19, enrolled during active disease.

The rearrangement uses TRBV29-1 and TRBJ1-2, with D possibly matching TRBD1 (5 bases). V gave up 0 bases and J gave up 4 bases, with 15 bases separating them. The length of the CDR3 is 15 residues. CDR1 and CDR2 (germline): SQVTM, ANQGSEA. The CDR3 spells CSVEDIVGAPYGYTF. In nucleotides, the CDR3 is TGCAGCGTTGAAGATATAGTAGGGGCCCCCTATGGCTACACCTTC. The whole variable domain, remainder taken from reference TRBV29-1 and TRBJ1-2, is SAVISQKPSRDICQRGTSLTIQCQVDSQVTMMFWYRQQPGQSLTLIATANQGSEATYESGFVIDKFPISRPNLTFSTLTVSNMSPEDSSIYLCSVEDIVGAPYGYTFGSGTRLTVV.

The chain carries TRBV2 and TRBJ2-5, with a tentative D call TRBD2 (6 bases). Trimming pared 5 bases from V and 4 bases from J, leaving 20 bases between. The length of the CDR3 is 16 residues. The germline V gene has CDR1 SNHLY and CDR2 FYNNEI. The CDR3: CASSREVGPQRETQYF. The CDR3 bases are TGTGCCAGCAGTAGGGAGGTGGGGCCACAACGAGAGACCCAGTACTTC.

The V and J genes are TRBV9 and TRBJ2-1, with D tentatively TRBD1 (6 bases). Germline CDR1 and CDR2: SGDLS and YYNGEE. The CDR3 covers 15 residues. Deletions cut 3 bases from V and 2 bases from J, with 12 bases between. Here the CDR3 reads CASSATGPPYNEQFF. CDR3 nucleotides: TGTGCCAGCAGCGCCACAGGGCCCCCCTACAATGAGCAGTTCTTC. Supplemented by reference TRBV9 and TRBJ2-1, the full variable domain reads DSGVTQTPKHLITATGQRVTLRCSPRSGDLSVYWYQQSLDQGLQFLIQYYNGEERAKGNILERFSAQQFPDLHSELNLSSLELGDSALYFCASSATGPPYNEQFFGPGTRLTVL.

This chain links TRBV9 with TRBJ2-7, with 7 nucleotides matching TRBD2. The J segment lost 0 bases and the V segment lost 4 bases, leaving 4 bases of the junction unmatched. Germline CDR1 and CDR2: SGDLS and YYNGEE. The CDR3 length is 14 residues. The CDR3 DNA sequence: TGTGCCAGCAGCCCCAGCGGGATCTCCTACGAGCAGTACTTC. Residues: CASSPSGISYEQYF. Variable domain in full (rest from reference TRBV9 and TRBJ2-7): DSGVTQTPKHLITATGQRVTLRCSPRSGDLSVYWYQQSLDQGLQFLIQYYNGEERAKGNILERFSAQQFPDLHSELNLSSLELGDSALYFCASSPSGISYEQYFGPGTRLTVT.

This clone has at least ten counts. J is TRBJ2-7 and V is TRBV29-1; TRBD2 aligns across 9 bases. CDR1 and CDR2 from the germline V gene are SQVTM and ANQGSEA. V dropped 4 bases and J dropped 5; count of bases not matched to a gene: 12. The CDR3 covers 15 residues. The chain's CDR3 is CSVVVGGRAVDEQYF. CDR3 nucleotides: TGCAGCGTTGTGGTAGGCGGGAGGGCCGTCGACGAGCAGTACTTC.

The rearrangement joins TRBV5-1 to TRBJ2-1, with TRBD1 matching 8 bases. The CDR3 contains 13 residues. Germline loops: CDR1 SGHRS, CDR2 YFSETQ. With 5 bases clipped from V and 7 bases from J, the junction kept 5 bases outside the gene matches. The CDR3 region has the DNA TGCGCCAGCAGGACAGGGGCGGGTAATGAGCAGTTCTTC. Residues: CASRTGAGNEQFF.

The chain carries TRBV18 and TRBJ1-4; D call uncertain. This CDR3 contains 13 residues. Deletions cut 6 bases from V and 7 bases from J, with 12 bases between. Germline V lookup: CDR1 KGHSH, CDR2 LQKENI. The CDR3 reads CASSPRMGEKLFF. In DNA, the CDR3 is TGTGCCAGCTCGCCCAGGATGGGTGAAAAACTGTTTTTT.

This rearrangement joins TRBV15 to TRBJ2-1; D is possibly TRBD1 (6 bases). The germline gives CDR1 LNHNV, CDR2 YYDKDF (reference sequence). This CDR3 contains 14 residues. The V end was cut by 0 bases, the J end by 6 bases, with 9 bases between. The CDR3 DNA reads as TGTGCCACCAGCAGAGATCGCAGGGGCAATGAGCAGTTCTTC. Translated: CATSRDRRGNEQFF.

V gene TRBV6-6 combines with J gene TRBJ1-5, with D tentatively TRBD1 (5 bases). Between the trimmed V and J ends, which lost 8 bases and 3 bases, there was a span of 17 bases. This CDR3 has 15 amino acids. CDR1 MNHNY and CDR2 SVGAGI come from the germline V gene (reference sequence). For the CDR3, the DNA is TGTGCCAGCCGAGAGCCCGGGGGAGACAATCAGCCCCAGCATTTT. This translates into CASREPGGDNQPQHF.

The rearrangement joins TRBV7-2 to TRBJ1-3, with D uncertain. CDR1 and CDR2 from the germline V gene are SGHTA and FQGNSA. Trimming cost V 1 base and J 0 bases, with 13 bases left between them. This CDR3 contains 17 residues. The CDR3 is CASSLESRLSSGNTIYF. The CDR3 nucleotides read TGTGCCAGCAGCTTAGAGTCCCGACTGAGCTCTGGAAACACCATATATTTT. The full variable domain, with the rest looked up from reference TRBV7-2 and TRBJ1-3, is GAGVSQSPSNKVTEKGKDVELRCDPISGHTALYWYRQSLGQGLEFLIYFQGNSAPDKSGLPSDRFSAERTGGSVSTLTIQRTQQEDSAVYLCASSLESRLSSGNTIYFGEGSWLTVV.

The chain's CDR3 is CASSQELVYEQYF. The CDR3 DNA sequence: TGTGCCAGCAGCCAAGAATTAGTCTACGAGCAGTACTTC. V and J are TRBV3-1 (or the pseudogene TRBV3-2) and TRBJ2-7; D not certain. Trimming took off 0 bases at V and 3 bases at J, with 6 bases between the two ends. This CDR3 has 13 amino acids. The germline V gene has CDR1 LGHDT and CDR2 YNNKEL (reference sequence).

The V gene is TRBV6-5, the J gene TRBJ2-5; possible D gene TRBD1, 6 bases. The CDR3 covers 14 residues. The germline V gene encodes CDR1 MNHEY and CDR2 SVGAGI. The V end lost 6 bases, the J end lost 6 bases, and 17 bases lay between the germline ends. The CDR3 region has the DNA TGTGCCAGCAGGCCCCAGGGGTTTCTGCAGACCCAGTACTTC. This sequence encodes CASRPQGFLQTQYF.

The chain employs TRBV19 and TRBJ1-3, with 8 bases that match TRBD1. This CDR3 is 15 amino acids long. Unmatched junction bases numbered 9, after V lost 6 bases and J lost 5 bases. Germline CDR1 is LNHDA and CDR2 is SQIVND (reference sequence). CDR3 sequence reads: CASSQQGESRNTIYF. CDR3 coding DNA: TGTGCCAGTAGCCAACAGGGGGAGAGTAGAAACACCATATATTTT.

This clone was observed a few times. The CDR3 spells CASGPPGGEAFF. DNA for the CDR3: TGTGCTAGTGGACCCCCCGGGGGTGAAGCTTTCTTT. The chain uses TRBV12-5 and TRBJ1-1; TRBD1 is a possible D gene (5 bases). Trimming took 6 bases from V and 7 from J, leaving 12 bases between them. Germline values: CDR1 LGHNT, CDR2 FRNRAP. The CDR3 is 12 residues long.

For this clone: Other DNA sequences within the sample encode an identical CDR3. The chain is built from TRBV5-1 and TRBJ2-3; 8 bases are a match to TRBD2. V lost 3 bases to trimming and J lost 5 bases; unmatched junction nucleotides: 5. Germline lookup yields CDR1 SGHRS and CDR2 YFSETQ. This CDR3 is 14 amino acids long. CDR3: CASSSTSGGDTQYF. The CDR3 DNA reads as TGCGCCAGCAGCTCCACTAGCGGAGGAGATACGCAGTATTTT.

This clone was counted only a few times. The V and J genes are TRBV9 and TRBJ2-1; D might be TRBD2 (5 bases). Germline V gene sequence: CDR1 SGDLS, CDR2 YYNGEE. The CDR3 consists of 17 residues. V was trimmed by 3 bases and J by 6 bases, leaving 22 bases between them. The CDR3 DNA reads as TGTGCCAGCAGCGGTGGCGGGCCAGTCGCCTTAACCAATGAGCAGTTCTTC. Translation: CASSGGGPVALTNEQFF.

CDR3 sequence (DNA): TGTGCCAGTAGTAGACAGATAACAGGGACCCTGAACACTGAAGCTTTCTTT. Residues: CASSRQITGTLNTEAFF. This chain uses TRBV19 with TRBJ1-1, with D maybe TRBD1 (6 bases). V was trimmed by 4 bases and J by 0 bases, leaving 18 bases between them. This CDR3 contains 17 residues. Germline V CDR1 and CDR2: LNHDA, SQIVND (reference sequence).

The rearrangement joins TRBV7-3 to TRBJ2-2; TRBD2 matches 15 bases. This CDR3 comprises 15 residues. J was trimmed by 4 bases and V by 8 bases; bases with no gene match: 2. CDR1 and CDR2 (germline): SGHTA, FQGTGA. The CDR3 coding sequence is TGTGCCAGCGGACTAGCGGGGGGGAGCACCGGGGAGCTGTTTTTT. Protein product: CASGLAGGSTGELFF.

This clone was seen only a few times. V gene TRBV2 combines with J gene TRBJ2-3; 9 nucleotides match TRBD2. V was clipped by 6 bases and J by 6 bases; unmatched bases: 13. Germline V gene data show CDR1 as SNHLY and CDR2 as FYNNEI. The CDR3 has 16 residues. CDR3 nucleotide sequence: TGTGCCAGCAGCCCCCGCGGGAGCGGGGGGAGGGATACGCAGTATTTT. It is translated as CASSPRGSGGRDTQYF.

The DNA of the CDR3 is TGCGCCAGCAGCCGGGACAGGGGAACTACGGGGGATACGCAGTATTTT. Translation: CASSRDRGTTGDTQYF. V is TRBV5-1 and J is TRBJ2-3; 10 bases agree with TRBD1. Trimming took 4 bases from V and 6 from J; bases not matched to a gene: 11. In germline, CDR1 is SGHRS, CDR2 YFSETQ. The CDR3 is made up of 16 amino acids.

The V and J genes are TRBV6-5 and TRBJ1-5; no clear D gene. Deletions cut 6 bases from V and 0 bases from J, with 12 bases between. Per germline, CDR1 MNHEY and CDR2 SVGAGI. This CDR3 comprises 15 residues. CDR3: CASRQTGNSNQPQHF. For the CDR3, the DNA is TGTGCCAGCAGGCAAACGGGAAATAGCAATCAGCCCCAGCATTTT.

V is TRBV4-2 and J is TRBJ1-2; maybe TRBD1 (5 bases). Germline values: CDR1 LGHNA, CDR2 YNFKEQ. Trimming removed 6 bases from V and 4 bases from J, with 15 bases in between. There are 14 residues in the CDR3. Written as DNA, the CDR3 is TGTGCCAGCAGTCCTCCGCGGGGGGGCTATGGCTACACCTTC. Its protein is CASSPPRGGYGYTF.

The chain uses TRBV11-2 and TRBJ1-2; TRBD1 agrees at 7 bases. Germline V gene sequence: CDR1 SGHAT, CDR2 FQNNGV. After removal of 6 bases from V and 9 bases from J, the junction contained 10 bases not matched to a gene. This CDR3 has 13 residues. CDR3: CASSQIQGISYTF. CDR3 coding DNA: TGTGCCAGCAGTCAAATACAGGGGATTAGCTACACCTTC.

The chain uses TRBV14 and TRBJ2-2, with a weak D call TRBD1 (6 bases). The germline V gene has CDR1 SGHDN and CDR2 FVKESK. The CDR3 runs 17 residues. V was cut by 4 bases and J by 3 bases, with 18 bases left in between. For the CDR3, the DNA is TGTGCCAGCAGCCCCAGGGGTGTGTTAGGGGACACCGGGGAGCTGTTTTTT. This translates into CASSPRGVLGDTGELFF.

The J gene is TRBJ2-3, the V gene TRBV5-6, with a tentative D call TRBD1 (6 bases). Germline CDR1 is SGHDT and CDR2 is YYEEEE. The CDR3 extends over 16 amino acids. The V end was cut by 4 bases, the J end by 3 bases, with 18 bases between. The CDR3 sequence: CASSVGAGVRTDTQYF. The CDR3 nucleotides are TGTGCCAGCAGCGTAGGGGCAGGGGTAAGAACAGATACGCAGTATTTT.

In this sample, this clone turned up a few times. This chain connects TRBV9 to TRBJ2-5; 9 bases align to TRBD2. Unmatched junction bases numbered 7, after V lost 3 bases and J lost 4 bases. Germline values: CDR1 SGDLS, CDR2 YYNGEE. The CDR3 covers 15 residues. The CDR3 protein is CASSAAGGRGETQYF. In nucleotides, the CDR3 is TGTGCCAGCAGCGCAGCGGGGGGCCGGGGAGAGACCCAGTACTTC.

This chain links TRBV12-3 or TRBV12-4 with TRBJ2-1; 12 positions match TRBD2. The CDR3 covers 13 residues. V gave up 6 bases and J gave up 10 bases; unmatched junction bases: 4. The CDR3 DNA follows: TGTGCCAGCAGGACTAGCGGGAGAGGGGAGCAGTTCTTC. This sequence encodes CASRTSGRGEQFF.

This clone showed up many times. V is TRBV20-1 and J is TRBJ1-5; D remains ambiguous. CDR3 length equals 17 residues. Germline CDR1 reads DFQATT; CDR2 reads SNEGSKA (reference sequence). V was pared by 3 bases and J by 0 bases, with 18 bases between. The CDR3 is CSASSPLMLDSNQPQHF. The CDR3 DNA reads as TGCAGTGCTAGTTCCCCGTTAATGTTAGATAGCAATCAGCCCCAGCATTTT.

The rearrangement links TRBV5-6 to TRBJ1-1, with 7 positions matching TRBD1. The V gene's germline CDR1 is SGHDT and CDR2 YYEEEE. Trimming cost V 1 base and J 3 bases; bases outside gene matches: 3. This CDR3 is built from 14 residues. The CDR3 sequence is CASSLRQGYTEAFF. The DNA for the CDR3 is TGTGCCAGCAGCTTGAGACAGGGTTACACTGAAGCTTTCTTT.